This TCR beta chain was captured by sequencing in a study of T-cell memory formation after mild COVID-19. V was clipped by 5 bases and J by 3 bases; unmatched bases: 4. Germline-derived CDR1 and CDR2 are DFQATT and SNEGSKA (reference sequence). This CDR3 has 13 amino acids. TCRdb re-analysed the 5' RACE reads in MiXCR, keeping a single row per CDR3 protein. Of approximately 250,000 distinct CDR3 sequences in the sample, approximately 15% are singletons; the top ten hold around 21%. This clonotype originated in a man between 18 and 29 years old who had mild COVID-19 (a few samples of this study predate the infection). Cell type and time point are not known. This chain joins TRBV20-1 and TRBJ2-3; 8 positions agree with TRBD1. The specimen was PBMCs or a T cell subset sorted from them (not recorded which). CDR3 in amino acids: CSAGRGRTDTQYF. The CDR3, as DNA: TGCAGTGCTGGCAGGGGGCGGACAGATACGCAGTATTTT.